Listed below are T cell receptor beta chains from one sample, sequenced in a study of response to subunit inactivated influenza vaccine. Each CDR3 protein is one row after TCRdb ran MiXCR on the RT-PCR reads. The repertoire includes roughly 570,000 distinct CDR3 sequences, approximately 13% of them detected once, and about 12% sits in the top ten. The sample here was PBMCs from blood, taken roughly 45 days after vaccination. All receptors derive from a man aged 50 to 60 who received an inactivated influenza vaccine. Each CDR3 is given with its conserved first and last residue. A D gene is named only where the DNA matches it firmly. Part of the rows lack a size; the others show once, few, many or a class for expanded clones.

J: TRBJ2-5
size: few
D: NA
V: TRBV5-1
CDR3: CASSKQADGRETQYF
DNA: TGCGCCAGCAGTAAACAGGCCGACGGACGGGAGACCCAGTACTTC

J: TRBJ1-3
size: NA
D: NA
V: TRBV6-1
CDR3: CASSPTITSGNTIYF
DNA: TGTGCCAGCAGTCCGACCATTACCTCTGGAAACACCATATATTTT

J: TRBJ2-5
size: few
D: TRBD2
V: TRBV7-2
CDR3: CASSLAASGGYQETQYF
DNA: TGTGCCAGCAGCTTAGCGGCTAGCGGGGGCTACCAAGAGACCCAGTACTTC

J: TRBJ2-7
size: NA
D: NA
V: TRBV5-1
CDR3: CASSLDGLLAYEQYF
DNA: TGCGCCAGCAGCTTGGACGGCCTGCTAGCCTACGAGCAGTACTTC

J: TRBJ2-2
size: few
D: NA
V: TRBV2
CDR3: CASNPGTSNTGELFF
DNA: TGTGCCAGCAATCCCGGGACTTCGAACACCGGGGAGCTGTTTTTT

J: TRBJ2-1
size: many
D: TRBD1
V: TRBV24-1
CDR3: CATSDNRDRTYNEQFF
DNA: TGTGCCACCAGTGATAACCGGGACAGGACGTACAATGAGCAGTTCTTC

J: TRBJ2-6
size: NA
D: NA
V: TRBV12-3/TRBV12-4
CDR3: CASRTLSSGANVLTF
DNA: TGTGCCAGCCGCACACTGAGCTCTGGGGCCAACGTCCTGACTTTC

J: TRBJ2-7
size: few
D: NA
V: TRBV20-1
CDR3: CSARDSAGLPYEQYF
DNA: TGCAGTGCTAGAGATTCGGCAGGGCTCCCCTACGAGCAGTACTTC

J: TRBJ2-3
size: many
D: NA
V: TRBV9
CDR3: CASSVDADTQYF
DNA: TGTGCCAGCAGCGTAGATGCAGATACGCAGTATTTT

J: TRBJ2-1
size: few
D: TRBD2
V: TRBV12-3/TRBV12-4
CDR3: CASSPAQGAGGRGEQFF
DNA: TGTGCCAGCAGCCCCGCCCAAGGAGCGGGGGGCCGAGGGGAGCAGTTCTTC

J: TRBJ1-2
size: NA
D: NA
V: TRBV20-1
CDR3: CSANRDGANYGYTF
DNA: TGCAGTGCTAACCGGGACGGCGCTAACTATGGCTACACCTTC

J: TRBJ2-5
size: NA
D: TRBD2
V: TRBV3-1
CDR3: CASSWATSGQETQYF
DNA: TGTGCCAGCAGCTGGGCGACTAGCGGTCAAGAGACCCAGTACTTC

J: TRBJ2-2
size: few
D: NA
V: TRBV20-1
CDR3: CSAREGEGARNTGELFF
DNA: TGCAGTGCTAGAGAGGGGGAGGGGGCTAGAAACACCGGGGAGCTGTTTTTT

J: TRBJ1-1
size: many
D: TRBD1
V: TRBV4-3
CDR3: CASSQDRALSTEAFF
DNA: TGCGCCAGCAGCCAGGACAGGGCATTGAGCACTGAAGCTTTCTTT

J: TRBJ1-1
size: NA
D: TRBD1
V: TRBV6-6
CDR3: CASSRGQGAEAYF
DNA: TGTGCCAGCAGTCGAGGACAGGGGGCTGAAGCTTACTTT

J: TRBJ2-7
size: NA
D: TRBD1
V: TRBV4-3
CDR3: CASSQDGQGGPSSYEQYF
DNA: TGCGCCAGCAGCCAAGACGGACAGGGGGGCCCAAGCTCCTACGAGCAGTACTTC